This T cell receptor beta chain was identified during a study of Ad26.COV2.S vaccination and SARS-CoV-2 variants (TCRdb year 2021). Describing the broader study: Donors in the vaccine arm were drawn from COV1001, a phase I-IIa trial of Ad26.COV2.S in healthy adults that was multicentre, randomized, double-blind and placebo-controlled. Participants in the trial were split at random into five groups of five each, receiving low-dose or high-dose Ad26.COV2.S once or twice, or else placebo on both occasions. Dosing of Ad26.COV2.S was intramuscular, at either 5x10^10 or 1x10^11 viral particles, delivered as one shot or as two shots spaced 56 days apart. A total of 32 samples were included in the TCR-sequenced set, comprising 19 Ad26.COV2.S vaccine recipients, 5 placebo recipients and 8 SARS-CoV-2 convalescent individuals. TCRbeta repertoire sequencing served as the tool for gauging how specific and how broad the SARS-CoV-2-reactive T cell receptors were following Ad26.COV2.S vaccination. Blinding of investigators to trial group allocation was maintained during experiments and outcome assessment. Results and caveats for the whole study, not just this receptor: The study was not powered to compare responses between vaccine doses or regimens. After vaccination, spike-specific CD8+ and CD4+ T cell responses were reported to show substantial breadth. Comparable non-spike TCR breadth was observed between vaccine and placebo recipients, consistent with only spike being contained in the vaccine. The authors noted that total T cell responses may have been underestimated by the TCR breadth and depth analyses. Spike-specific TCR breadth was higher in Ad26.COV2.S recipients than in placebo recipients (P = 0.0014).

The immunoSEQ Assay was the method used to sequence TCRbeta CDR3 regions. After extraction, genomic DNA underwent amplification by bias-controlled multiplex PCR, followed by high-throughput sequencing. Per the source publication's procedure: To quantify the absolute abundance of each unique TCRbeta CDR3 region, sequences were collapsed and filtered. T cell fraction was estimated by normalization of TCRbeta template counts to usable DNA, with usable DNA being measured through amplification of reference genes present in all nucleated cells. Repertoire TCRs were annotated as SARS-CoV-2-specific by exact matching of V gene, CDR3 amino acid sequence and J gene to a known reactive TCR set. The reference SARS-CoV-2 TCR set was derived from MIRA and filtered for enrichment in COVID-19-positive ImmuneCODE repertoires, a step that removed public or cross-reactive TCRs. Drawing on the MIRA antigens, annotated TCRs were analysed further at the level of specific ORF or position within ORF. Breadth was defined as annotated unique rearrangements over total unique productive rearrangements; depth was the summed frequency of those rearrangements. Two-sided Wilcoxon rank-sum tests were used to compare TCR breadth between groups. In its TCRdb copy, this immuneACCESS table keeps in-frame sequences only and misses some clones. Where compared with another copy, unresolved V genes explain less than half of these, and the others have no known cause. The V and J calls and clone size come from that table; D and trimming were worked out from the DNA. This sample has 300,000 to 500,000 clones in its table, and about nine tenths of those were observed once. The top ten clonotypes cover 3.5% of the sample.

This specimen's treatment or condition label, per the study, means: 19 received Ad26.COV2.S at low or high dose, single or two shots; 5 received placebo; per-sample allocation not given. For vaccine and placebo recipients, repertoires were sequenced using samples collected on day 63 after the first injection. Cohort 1b enrolled around 23 adults aged 18-55 years at a single site in Boston, USA, between 29 July and 7 August 2020. Ad26.COV2.S was a replication-incompetent adenovirus type 26 vector expressing a prefusion-stabilized SARS-CoV-2 spike protein from the original Wuhan strain. Between the V and J ends, shortened by 4 bases and 5 bases respectively, the junction contains 18 bases. CDR1 and CDR2 were assigned from the germline V gene as SGHRS and YFSETQ. The CDR3 starts with the cysteine, ends with the phenylalanine, and has 15 residues. The read is trimmed to its CDR3 DNA, 45 bases read in frame from base 1.

With regard to this clone: Its antigen is unknown. No much larger clone is present one base from it, and per-base qualities are unavailable.

The source of this sequence is a person aged 18-65 years who received the Ad26.COV2.S COVID-19 vaccine or a placebo. This sequence uses TRBV5-1 and TRBJ2-5; the D gene cannot be resolved reliably. The sample in question was peripheral blood, obtained in a trial of Ad26.COV2.S vaccine versus placebo. The CDR3 protein is CASSTQDGLGETQYF. The sequence in DNA is TGCGCCAGCAGCACCCAGGACGGGCTGGGCGAGACCCAGTACTTC.